This entry concerns a single T cell receptor (beta chain). Its antigen is undetermined. Just one base apart from a much larger clone, this may be a read error. Using its own MiXCR run on the PCR reads, TCRdb lists one record per CDR3 protein. The repertoire holds 40,000 to 50,000 distinct CDR3 sequences, with 15% to 20% as singletons. This entry is derived from a study of molecular identifiers for immune sequencing clone quantification. Study results and caveats: Naive cells had under 1% of molecules in clones above 20 RNA copies, effectors over 99%.

The CDR3 loop spans 16 amino acids. Germline V gene data show CDR1 as MDHEN and CDR2 as SYDVKM. Trimming removed 3 bases from V and 3 bases from J, with 16 bases in between. The source of this sequence is a human donor in good health. Some libraries in this study had Jurkat cell RNA spiked in. V gene TRBV28 combines with J gene TRBJ2-3; D may be TRBD2 (7 bases). Sequenced material: naive CD8+ T cells from blood, with Jurkat cell RNA spiked in. Noted subset: FACS-sorted CD8+CD4-CCR7+CD45RA+ naive T cells. The DNA for the CDR3 is TGTGCCAGCAGTTTCGGAGGGGGAGGGTGGACAGATACGCAGTATTTT. This encodes CASSFGGGGWTDTQYF.